The rows below give T cell receptor beta chains drawn from one sample of a study of technical replicates of blood from a handful of donors. Produced via immunoSEQ multiplex PCR; TCRdb's table is partial and in-frame only. The sample lists 75,000 to 80,000 clones, 85% to 95% seen once, with under 0.5% in the top ten. The specimen sequenced was T cells isolated from PBMCs. These receptors all stem from a human donor in good health. CDR3s include the opening cysteine and the closing phenylalanine or tryptophan. Each record gives: clone size, V gene, D gene, J gene, CDR3 protein, CDR3 DNA. A D gene is named only where the DNA matches it firmly. The size of a clone is reported for some rows only, either as once, few or many, or as a class for expanded clones.

-	TRBV5-1	TRBD2	TRBJ2-3	CASSFVIAGGQDTQYF	TGCGCCAGCAGCTTCGTTATAGCGGGAGGACAAGATACGCAGTATTTT
-	TRBV9	-	TRBJ2-3	CASSVPGDTDTQYF	TGTGCCAGCAGCGTACCCGGGGACACAGATACGCAGTATTTT
once	TRBV5-1	TRBD1	TRBJ2-7	CARPALDRDGYEQYF	TGCGCCAGGCCGGCTTTGGACAGGGACGGCTACGAGCAGTACTTC
-	TRBV19	-	TRBJ1-1	CASTLSQSTEAFF	TGTGCCAGTACCTTGAGCCAAAGCACTGAAGCTTTCTTT
-	TRBV5-1	-	TRBJ1-1	CASSLNRFEAFF	TGCGCCAGCAGCTTGAACAGGTTTGAAGCTTTCTTT
-	TRBV5-8	-	TRBJ1-4	CASSFIATNEKLFF	TGTGCCAGCAGCTTCATAGCGACTAATGAAAAACTGTTTTTT
-	TRBV29-1	-	TRBJ2-1	CSTDSVEQFF	TGCAGCACCGATAGTGTTGAGCAGTTCTTC
-	TRBV5-1	TRBD2	TRBJ2-7	CASSLVIAGPSSYEQYF	TGCGCCAGCAGCTTAGTAATAGCGGGCCCCAGCTCCTACGAGCAGTACTTC
-	TRBV5-1	-	TRBJ2-7	CASSFGYEQYF	TGCGCCAGCAGCTTCGGCTACGAGCAGTACTTC
-	TRBV6-5	-	TRBJ1-5	CASREGVVQPQHF	TGTGCCAGCAGAGAGGGGGTGGTTCAGCCCCAGCATTTT